A selection of T cell receptor beta chains follows, all from one sample in a study of shared clonotypes between healthy human individuals. Measured with immunoSEQ multiplex PCR; TCRdb has only the in-frame clones, and not every one. The sample includes around 530,000 clones, around 81% seen only once; the top ten take 12%. Material for sequencing was PBMCs. All receptors come from a middle-aged woman in good health. Some clones in this sample may be carry-over from other donors' samples. The CDR3 runs from the conserved cysteine through the conserved F or W. Each record gives: V gene, J gene, D gene, clone size, CDR3 protein, CDR3 DNA. A D gene is named only where the DNA matches it firmly. A row's size may be missing; if present it is once, few, many or a size class.

v_call: TRBV28
j_call: TRBJ2-3
d_call: NA
clone_size: few
cdr3_aa: CASSGGGAPTDTQYF
cdr3_nt: TGTGCCAGCAGTGGGGGCGGGGCCCCCACAGATACGCAGTATTTT

v_call: TRBV30
j_call: TRBJ2-7
d_call: NA
clone_size: NA
cdr3_aa: CAWSPDSLPVEQYF
cdr3_nt: TGTGCCTGGAGTCCGGACTCGCTCCCCGTCGAGCAGTACTTC

v_call: TRBV30
j_call: TRBJ1-1
d_call: NA
clone_size: once
cdr3_aa: CAWSYGRIAEAFF
cdr3_nt: TGTGCCTGGAGTTATGGCAGGATAGCTGAAGCTTTCTTT

v_call: TRBV2
j_call: TRBJ2-1
d_call: NA
clone_size: NA
cdr3_aa: CASRLQQGNYNEQFF
cdr3_nt: TGTGCCTCTCGGCTTCAACAGGGTAACTACAATGAGCAGTTCTTC

v_call: TRBV12-1
j_call: TRBJ2-7
d_call: NA
clone_size: NA
cdr3_aa: CASSLKDTLAYEQYF
cdr3_nt: TGTGCCAGCAGCTTAAAAGACACACTGGCCTACGAGCAGTACTTC

v_call: TRBV6-4
j_call: TRBJ1-2
d_call: TRBD1
clone_size: NA
cdr3_aa: CASSAGTGYGYTF
cdr3_nt: TGTGCCAGCAGTGCCGGGACAGGCTATGGCTACACCTTC

v_call: TRBV19
j_call: TRBJ2-3
d_call: NA
clone_size: few
cdr3_aa: CASSTTGLDTQYF
cdr3_nt: TGTGCCAGTAGTACCACAGGGTTAGATACGCAGTATTTT

v_call: TRBV5-1
j_call: TRBJ2-7
d_call: TRBD2
clone_size: NA
cdr3_aa: CASSYSGTSGYEQYF
cdr3_nt: TGCGCCAGCAGCTATTCCGGGACTAGCGGATACGAGCAGTACTTC

v_call: TRBV28
j_call: TRBJ1-2
d_call: NA
clone_size: NA
cdr3_aa: CASSLNALNYGYTF
cdr3_nt: TGTGCCAGCAGCCTCAACGCCCTTAACTATGGCTACACCTTC

v_call: TRBV2
j_call: TRBJ2-5
d_call: NA
clone_size: few
cdr3_aa: CASMGGVYQETQYF
cdr3_nt: TGTGCCAGCATGGGGGGAGTTTACCAAGAGACCCAGTACTTC

v_call: TRBV7-9
j_call: TRBJ1-1
d_call: NA
clone_size: NA
cdr3_aa: CASSLPADEAPEAFF
cdr3_nt: TGTGCCAGCAGCCTACCAGCGGATGAAGCGCCTGAAGCTTTCTTT

v_call: TRBV10-2
j_call: TRBJ2-7
d_call: NA
clone_size: NA
cdr3_aa: CASMRGGQGTYEQYF
cdr3_nt: TGCGCCAGCATGCGGGGGGGACAGGGAACCTACGAGCAGTACTTC

v_call: TRBV28
j_call: TRBJ1-3
d_call: TRBD1
clone_size: NA
cdr3_aa: CASSLGTGYSGNTIYF
cdr3_nt: TGTGCCAGCAGTTTGGGGACAGGATACTCTGGAAACACCATATATTTT

v_call: TRBV7-2
j_call: TRBJ2-7
d_call: NA
clone_size: NA
cdr3_aa: CASSPYYASSYEQYF
cdr3_nt: TGTGCCAGCAGCCCGTACTACGCAAGCTCCTACGAGCAGTACTTC

v_call: TRBV7-2
j_call: TRBJ2-1
d_call: NA
clone_size: few
cdr3_aa: CASSRDNQKQFF
cdr3_nt: TGTGCCAGCAGCAGGGACAACCAAAAGCAGTTCTTC

v_call: TRBV19
j_call: TRBJ1-5
d_call: NA
clone_size: NA
cdr3_aa: CASSPSYSNQPQHF
cdr3_nt: TGTGCCAGTAGTCCAAGTTATAGCAATCAGCCCCAGCATTTT

v_call: TRBV7-2
j_call: TRBJ1-4
d_call: NA
clone_size: NA
cdr3_aa: CASSSDRNNEKLFF
cdr3_nt: TGTGCCAGCAGCTCGGACAGAAATAATGAAAAACTGTTTTTT

v_call: TRBV7-7
j_call: TRBJ2-1
d_call: TRBD2
clone_size: NA
cdr3_aa: CASSSGTSSYNEQFF
cdr3_nt: TGTGCCAGCAGCTCCGGGACTAGCTCCTACAATGAGCAGTTCTTC

v_call: TRBV25-1
j_call: TRBJ2-2
d_call: NA
clone_size: NA
cdr3_aa: CASRGTNTGELFF
cdr3_nt: TGTGCCAGCAGGGGAACGAACACCGGGGAGCTGTTTTTT